Listed below are T cell receptor beta chains from one sample, sequenced in a study of blood T cell repertoires in COVID-19. Assay used: immunoSEQ multiplex PCR; TCRdb lists only in-frame clones, some missing. There are about 83,000 clones in the sample; roughly 86% occur only once, and about 8.5% lies in the top ten. The source material was peripheral blood. Every receptor here comes from a man older than 75 with active or convalescent COVID-19. Both conserved end residues are part of each CDR3. D genes are given only for firm matches. Clone size appears in some rows only: once, few, many, or a class for an expanded clone.

.	TRBD1	TRBV29-1	TRBJ1-2	CSVETGTGGYGYTF	TGCAGCGTTGAGACCGGGACAGGGGGCTATGGCTACACCTTC
.	.	TRBV27	TRBJ1-2	CASSLLGEKGYTF	TGTGCCAGCAGTTTGTTAGGGGAAAAGGGCTACACCTTC
.	.	TRBV5-1	TRBJ1-4	CASSLDGRVDEKLFF	TGCGCCAGCAGCTTGGATGGGAGGGTGGATGAAAAACTGTTTTTT
.	TRBD1	TRBV5-1	TRBJ1-6	CASSTTTGGSYNSPLHF	TGCGCCAGCAGCACAACGACAGGGGGCTCCTATAATTCACCCCTCCACTTT
.	TRBD1	TRBV5-4	TRBJ2-1	CASSYPGQGDYEQFF	TGTGCCAGCAGCTACCCGGGACAGGGGGACTATGAGCAGTTCTTC
few	.	TRBV5-5	TRBJ1-6	CASSYPPGSLSYNSPLHF	TGTGCCAGCAGCTACCCTCCGGGGAGCCTCTCCTATAATTCACCCCTCCACTTT
.	.	TRBV4-2	TRBJ1-2	CASSRSTESYGYTF	TGTGCCAGCAGCCGATCGACAGAATCCTATGGCTACACCTTC
.	TRBD1	TRBV19	TRBJ1-6	CASSLRDSNSPLHF	TGTGCCAGTAGTCTGCGGGACAGCAATTCACCCCTCCACTTT
.	TRBD1	TRBV19	TRBJ1-2	CASSRSGQINYGYTF	TGTGCCAGTAGTAGATCGGGACAGATTAACTATGGCTACACCTTC
.	.	TRBV6-5	TRBJ1-2	CASIRGWGGGYTF	TGTGCCAGCATTCGCGGATGGGGGGGAGGCTACACCTTC
.	.	TRBV6-5	TRBJ1-6	CASRLQGTVNSPLHF	TGTGCCAGCAGGCTCCAGGGTACTGTTAATTCACCCCTCCACTTT
few	TRBD1	TRBV5-1	TRBJ2-2	CASSDTPTGQGRRSRTGELFF	TGCGCCAGCAGCGACACGCCCACGGGACAGGGGAGACGAAGTAGAACCGGGGAGCTGTTTTTT
once	.	TRBV6-5	TRBJ1-1	CASSRLTWEAEAFF	TGTGCCAGCAGCCGCCTGACTTGGGAGGCTGAAGCTTTCTTT
.	TRBD1	TRBV11-2	TRBJ2-2	CASSPRGPDTGELFF	TGTGCCAGCAGCCCCAGGGGGCCGGACACCGGGGAGCTGTTTTTT
.	.	TRBV10-3	TRBJ1-4	CAISKNEKLFF	TGTGCCATCAGCAAAAATGAAAAACTGTTTTTT
.	TRBD1	TRBV7-9	TRBJ2-5	CASKPPGQGVLETQYF	TGTGCCAGTAAACCGCCGGGACAGGGGGTGTTGGAGACCCAGTACTTC
few	.	TRBV19	TRBJ1-1	CASSILGRGRGEAFF	TGTGCCAGTAGTATACTGGGCAGGGGAAGAGGGGAAGCTTTCTTT
.	.	TRBV28	TRBJ1-4	CASSPGGSGVEKLFF	TGTGCCAGCAGTCCGGGGGGGTCAGGGGTTGAAAAACTGTTTTTT
.	TRBD2	TRBV5-1	TRBJ2-2	CASSLHGGGPNTGELFF	TGCGCCAGCAGCTTGCATGGCGGGGGGCCGAACACCGGGGAGCTGTTTTTT
.	.	TRBV30	TRBJ1-2	CAWSEVGGGYTF	TGTGCCTGGAGTGAGGTGGGAGGTGGCTACACCTTC
.	.	TRBV30	TRBJ1-1	CAWSGGGKGTEAFF	TGTGCCTGGAGTGGGGGGGGTAAAGGAACTGAAGCTTTCTTT
.	TRBD1	TRBV7-9	TRBJ1-3	CASSKWPGGSGNTIYF	TGTGCCAGCAGCAAGTGGCCAGGGGGCTCTGGAAACACCATATATTTT
.	TRBD1	TRBV6-5	TRBJ1-4	CASRLTGGNEKLFF	TGTGCCAGCAGGCTAACAGGGGGGAATGAAAAACTGTTTTTT
.	TRBD2	TRBV14	TRBJ2-5	CASSRMRGNQETQYF	TGTGCCAGCAGCCGGATGCGGGGGAATCAAGAGACCCAGTACTTC
.	.	TRBV11-1	TRBJ2-2	CASSQGRGAAGELFF	TGTGCCAGCAGTCAAGGACGGGGGGCGGCCGGGGAGCTGTTTTTT
.	TRBD2	TRBV10-2	TRBJ2-1	CASSEDWRGGRNEQFF	TGCGCCAGCAGTGAGGACTGGCGGGGGGGCCGCAATGAGCAGTTCTTC
once	TRBD1	TRBV3-1/TRBV3-2	TRBJ1-2	CASSQGDRVRYGYTF	TGTGCCAGCAGCCAAGGGGACAGGGTACGCTATGGCTACACCTTC
.	.	TRBV3-1/TRBV3-2	TRBJ2-5	CASSRGTEETQYF	TGTGCCAGCAGCCGTGGTACGGAGGAGACCCAGTACTTC
.	TRBD2	TRBV5-1	TRBJ2-2	CASSVTSGGNTGELFF	TGCGCCAGCAGCGTGACTAGCGGGGGAAACACCGGGGAGCTGTTTTTT
.	.	TRBV16	TRBJ1-1	CASSPLRGEGFAEAFF	TGTGCCAGCAGCCCTCTTAGGGGGGAGGGTTTCGCTGAAGCTTTCTTT
.	.	TRBV14	TRBJ1-3	CASSQQVIRGNTIYF	TGTGCCAGCAGCCAACAGGTTATACGAGGAAACACCATATATTTT
.	.	TRBV6-5	TRBJ2-2	CASSRTVTGELFF	TGTGCCAGCAGTCGGACAGTCACCGGGGAGCTGTTTTTT
.	.	TRBV3-1/TRBV3-2	TRBJ1-2	CASSQDCPIGLNYGYTF	TGTGCCAGCAGCCAGGACTGCCCTATTGGCCTTAACTATGGCTACACCTTC
.	TRBD1	TRBV19	TRBJ1-2	CATGQGAASNYGYTF	TGTGCCACGGGACAGGGGGCCGCATCTAACTATGGCTACACCTTC
.	TRBD1	TRBV5-4	TRBJ1-1	CASSLFSIDRGTEAFF	TGTGCCAGCAGCTTGTTTAGTATCGACAGGGGTACTGAAGCTTTCTTT
.	TRBD1	TRBV29-1	TRBJ2-3	CSVVGGADTQYF	TGCAGCGTTGTAGGGGGCGCAGATACGCAGTATTTT
.	.	TRBV4-1	TRBJ2-3	CASSQDEVAQYF	TGCGCCAGCAGCCAAGACGAGGTTGCGCAGTATTTT
.	.	TRBV6-5	TRBJ1-1	CASFGGGTEAFF	TGTGCCAGCTTTGGCGGGGGGACTGAAGCTTTCTTT
.	TRBD2	TRBV6-1	TRBJ2-5	CASSEETRTGRGQYF	TGTGCCAGCAGTGAAGAAACACGAACCGGGAGGGGCCAGTACTTC
.	TRBD2	TRBV20-1	TRBJ2-1	CSASYPRLAGSNEQFF	TGCAGTGCTAGTTATCCGAGACTAGCGGGGTCCAATGAGCAGTTCTTC
.	.	TRBV4-1	TRBJ1-6	CASSPETEWSPLHF	TGCGCCAGCAGCCCCGAGACAGAATGGTCACCCCTCCACTTT
.	.	TRBV27	TRBJ2-6	CASSPEGFFAPGANVLTF	TGTGCCAGCAGTCCTGAGGGTTTTTTCGCTCCTGGGGCCAACGTCCTGACTTTC
.	.	TRBV7-9	TRBJ1-2	CASSFSVYGYTF	TGTGCCAGCAGCTTCTCGGTCTATGGCTACACCTTC
.	.	TRBV4-1	TRBJ1-3	CASSQTGGDSSGNTIYF	TGCGCCAGCAGCCAAACCGGGGGGGATAGCTCTGGAAACACCATATATTTT
.	.	TRBV2	TRBJ1-2	CASSEGEGSYGYTF	TGTGCCAGCAGTGAAGGGGAGGGGTCCTATGGCTACACCTTC
.	.	TRBV7-9	TRBJ2-2	CASGRNAGTRREGELFF	TGTGCCAGCGGGCGGAACGCCGGGACACGGCGAGAGGGGGAGCTGTTTTTT